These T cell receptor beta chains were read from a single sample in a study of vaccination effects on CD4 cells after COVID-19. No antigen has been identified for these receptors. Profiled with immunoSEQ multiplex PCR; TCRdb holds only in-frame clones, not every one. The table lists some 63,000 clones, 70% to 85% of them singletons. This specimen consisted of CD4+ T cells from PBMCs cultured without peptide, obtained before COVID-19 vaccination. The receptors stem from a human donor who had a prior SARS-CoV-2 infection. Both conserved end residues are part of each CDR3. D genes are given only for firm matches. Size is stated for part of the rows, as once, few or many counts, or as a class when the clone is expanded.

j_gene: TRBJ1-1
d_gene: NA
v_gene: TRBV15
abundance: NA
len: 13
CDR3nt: TGTGCCACCAGCAGAGACCTGGGCGCTGAAGCTTTCTTT
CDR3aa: CATSRDLGAEAFF

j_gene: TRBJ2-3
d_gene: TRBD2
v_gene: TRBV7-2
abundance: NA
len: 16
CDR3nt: TGTGCCAGCAGCTTATTTGGCGGGAGTTCTACAGATACGCAGTATTTT
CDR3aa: CASSLFGGSSTDTQYF

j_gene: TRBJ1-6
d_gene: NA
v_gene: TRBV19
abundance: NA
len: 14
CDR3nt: TGTGCCAGTAACGCCGGCAGGGTGAATTCACCCCTCCACTTT
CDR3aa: CASNAGRVNSPLHF

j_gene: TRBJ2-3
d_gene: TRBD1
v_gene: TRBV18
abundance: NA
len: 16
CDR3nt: TGTGCCAGCTCACACGGACAGGGTACTAGCACAGATACGCAGTATTTT
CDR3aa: CASSHGQGTSTDTQYF

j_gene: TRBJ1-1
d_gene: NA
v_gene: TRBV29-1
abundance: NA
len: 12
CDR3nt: TGCAGCGCTTCCAGGGTCGGCACTGAAGCTTTCTTT
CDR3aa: CSASRVGTEAFF

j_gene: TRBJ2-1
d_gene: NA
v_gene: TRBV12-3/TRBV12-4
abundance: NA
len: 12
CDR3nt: TGTGCCAGCAGTTTACTACGCAGGGAGCAGTTCTTC
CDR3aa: CASSLLRREQFF

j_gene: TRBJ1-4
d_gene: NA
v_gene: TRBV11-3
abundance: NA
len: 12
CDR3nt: TGTGCCAGCAGCTTAGTCAACGAAAAACTGTTTTTT
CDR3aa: CASSLVNEKLFF

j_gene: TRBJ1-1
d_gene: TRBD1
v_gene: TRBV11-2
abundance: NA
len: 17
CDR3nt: TGTGCCAGCAGCCTGAACCGCCGGACAGGGGGCCACACTGAAGCTTTCTTT
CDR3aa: CASSLNRRTGGHTEAFF

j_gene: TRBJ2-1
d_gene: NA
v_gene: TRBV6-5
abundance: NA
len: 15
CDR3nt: TGTGCCAGCAGTATCGTACAGGCGAGGTACAATGAGCAGTTCTTC
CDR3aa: CASSIVQARYNEQFF

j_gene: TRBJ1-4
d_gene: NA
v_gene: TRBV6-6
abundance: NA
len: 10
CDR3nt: TGTGCCAGCAGGTTAGAAAAACTGTTTTTT
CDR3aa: CASRLEKLFF

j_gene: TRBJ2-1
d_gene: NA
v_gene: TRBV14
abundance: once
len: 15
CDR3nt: TGTGCCAGCAGTCACCGGGACTTCTCCTACAATGAGCAGTTCTTC
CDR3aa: CASSHRDFSYNEQFF

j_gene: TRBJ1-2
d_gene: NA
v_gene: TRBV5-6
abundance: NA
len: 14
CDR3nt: TGTGCCAGCCAACCTCTAGGGCAGAACTATGGCTACACCTTC
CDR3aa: CASQPLGQNYGYTF

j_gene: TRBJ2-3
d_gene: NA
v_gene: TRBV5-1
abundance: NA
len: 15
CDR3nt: TGCGCCAGCAGCTTGTCCGGGGCTAGCACAGATACGCAGTATTTT
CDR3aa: CASSLSGASTDTQYF

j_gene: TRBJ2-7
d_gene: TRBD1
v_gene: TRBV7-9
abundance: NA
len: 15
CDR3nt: TGTGCCAGCAGCTTAGGACAGGGGGCTTACCACGAGCAGTACTTC
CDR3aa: CASSLGQGAYHEQYF

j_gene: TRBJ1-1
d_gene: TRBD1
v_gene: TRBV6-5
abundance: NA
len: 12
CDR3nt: TGTGCCAGCTGGACAGGGTTCACTGAAGCTTTCTTT
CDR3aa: CASWTGFTEAFF

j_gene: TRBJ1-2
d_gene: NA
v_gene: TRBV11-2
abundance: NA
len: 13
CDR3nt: TGTGCCAGCAGCTTATCTGCGGCTGGAGGCTACACCTTC
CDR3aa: CASSLSAAGGYTF

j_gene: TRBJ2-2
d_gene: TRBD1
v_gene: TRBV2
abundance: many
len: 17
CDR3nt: TGTGCCAGTTTCCCGAAGCCCGGGACAGCAAACACCGGGGAGCTGTTTTTT
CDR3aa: CASFPKPGTANTGELFF

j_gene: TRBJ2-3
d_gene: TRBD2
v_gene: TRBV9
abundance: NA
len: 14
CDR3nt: TGTGCCAGCAGCGCGCGGGGGAGCACAGATACGCAGTATTTT
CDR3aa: CASSARGSTDTQYF

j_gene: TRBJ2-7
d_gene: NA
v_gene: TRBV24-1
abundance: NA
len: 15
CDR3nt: TGTGCCACCAGTGACACAGGGAAATCCTCCTACGAGCAGTACTTC
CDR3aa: CATSDTGKSSYEQYF

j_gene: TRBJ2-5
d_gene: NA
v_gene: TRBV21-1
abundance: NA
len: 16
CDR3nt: TGTGCCAGCACCTCCCGACTAGCGGCTAGAAAAGAGACCCAGTACTTC
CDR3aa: CASTSRLAARKETQYF

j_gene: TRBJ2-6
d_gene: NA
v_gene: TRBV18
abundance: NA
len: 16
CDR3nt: TGTGCCAGCTCACCATTTCGGTCTTCCGGGGCCAACGTCCTGACTTTC
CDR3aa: CASSPFRSSGANVLTF

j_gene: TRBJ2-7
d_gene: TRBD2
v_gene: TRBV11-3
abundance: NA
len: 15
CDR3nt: TGTGCCAGCAGCCCCATGCGGGAGGGATCCTACGAGCAGTACTTC
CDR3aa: CASSPMREGSYEQYF

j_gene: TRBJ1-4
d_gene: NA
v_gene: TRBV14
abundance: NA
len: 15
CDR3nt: TGTGCCAGCAGCCAAGATTTACGGACTAATGAAAAACTGTTTTTT
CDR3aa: CASSQDLRTNEKLFF

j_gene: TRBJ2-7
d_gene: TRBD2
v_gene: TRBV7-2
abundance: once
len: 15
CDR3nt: TGTGCCAGCACCCCTACGGGACTAGCGGGAGACGAGCAGTACTTC
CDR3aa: CASTPTGLAGDEQYF

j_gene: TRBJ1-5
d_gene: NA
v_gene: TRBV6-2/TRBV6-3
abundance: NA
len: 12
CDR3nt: TGTGCCAGCAGTTACAGAGATCAGCCCCAGCATTTT
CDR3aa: CASSYRDQPQHF

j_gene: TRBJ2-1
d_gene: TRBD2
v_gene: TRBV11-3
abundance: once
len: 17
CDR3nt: TGTGCCAGCAGCTTGGGACTAGCGGTGCCCTCCTACAATGAGCAGTTCTTC
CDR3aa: CASSLGLAVPSYNEQFF

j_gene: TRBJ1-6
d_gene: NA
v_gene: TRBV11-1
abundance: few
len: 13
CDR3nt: TGTGCCAGCAGTCGACTAGGGGGTTCACCCCTCCACTTT
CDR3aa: CASSRLGGSPLHF

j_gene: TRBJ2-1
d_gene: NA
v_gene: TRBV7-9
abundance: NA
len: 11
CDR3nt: TGTGCCAGCAGCCCAGGACAGGAGCAGTTCTTC
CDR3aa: CASSPGQEQFF

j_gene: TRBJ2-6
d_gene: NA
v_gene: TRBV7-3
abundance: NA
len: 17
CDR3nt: TGTGCCAGCAGCCCCACAGGAGGGGCCTCTGGGGCCAACGTCCTGACTTTC
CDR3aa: CASSPTGGASGANVLTF

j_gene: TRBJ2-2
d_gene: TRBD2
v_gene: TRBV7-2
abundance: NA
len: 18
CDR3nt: TGTGCCAGCAGCAGGAGGGGACTAGCGGGGGCACGGACCGGGGAGCTGTTTTTT
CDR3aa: CASSRRGLAGARTGELFF

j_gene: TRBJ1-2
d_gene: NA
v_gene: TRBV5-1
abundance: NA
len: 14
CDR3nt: TGCGCCAGCAGCTTCGGACAGACAGACTATGGCTACACCTTC
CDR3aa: CASSFGQTDYGYTF

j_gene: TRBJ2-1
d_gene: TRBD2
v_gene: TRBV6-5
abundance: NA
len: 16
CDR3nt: TGTGCCAGCAGTTACTCGAACCGGGGGGGCTGGGATGAGCAGTTCTTC
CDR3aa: CASSYSNRGGWDEQFF